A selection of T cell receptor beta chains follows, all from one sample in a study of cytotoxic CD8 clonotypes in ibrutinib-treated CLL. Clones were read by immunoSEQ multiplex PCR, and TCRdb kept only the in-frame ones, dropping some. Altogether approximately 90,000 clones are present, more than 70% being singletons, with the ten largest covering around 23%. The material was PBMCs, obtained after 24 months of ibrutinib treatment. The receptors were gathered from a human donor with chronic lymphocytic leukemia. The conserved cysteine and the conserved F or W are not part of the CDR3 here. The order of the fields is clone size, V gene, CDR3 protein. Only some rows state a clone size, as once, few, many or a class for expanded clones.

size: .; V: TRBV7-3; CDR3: ASSLRDRATGELF
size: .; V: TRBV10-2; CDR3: ASSESGLAGYEQY
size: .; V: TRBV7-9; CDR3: ASSLQETQY
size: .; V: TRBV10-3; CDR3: AISEGPNAAQY
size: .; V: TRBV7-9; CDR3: ASSLTYEQY
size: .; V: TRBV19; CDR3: ASRPGQGPYGYT
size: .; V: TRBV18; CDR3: ASSRDRASSYEQY
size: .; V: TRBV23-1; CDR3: ASSQSGPPRSSHTDTQY
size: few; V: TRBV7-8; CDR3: ASSPVTGASGNTIY
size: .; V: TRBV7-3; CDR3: ASSLNPPGIGEKLF
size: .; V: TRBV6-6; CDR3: ASVLGGSSNEQF
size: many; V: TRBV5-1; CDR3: ASTPEAGVSGELF
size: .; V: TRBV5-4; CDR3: ASSPRRDRGPYEQY
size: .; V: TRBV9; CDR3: ASNGGGYEQY
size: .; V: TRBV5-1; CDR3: ASSNGQGLIQETQY
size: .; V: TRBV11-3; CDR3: ASSLGQGNTGANVLT
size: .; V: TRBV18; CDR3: ASSPRGGGDMNTEAF
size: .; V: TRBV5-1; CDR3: ASSLVGGFEAF
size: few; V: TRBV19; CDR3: ASSMGDQPQH
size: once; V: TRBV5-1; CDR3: ASSLEGTGNTIY
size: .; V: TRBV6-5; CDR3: ASSYQRGGETQY
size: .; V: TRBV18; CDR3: ASSPTTSSYEQY
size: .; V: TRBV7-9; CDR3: ASSSTLTRAGNTIY
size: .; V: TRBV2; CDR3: ASTPTGGNTEAF
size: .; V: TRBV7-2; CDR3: ASSLGRGYETQY
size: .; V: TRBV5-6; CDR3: ASSPRVGRGDTQY
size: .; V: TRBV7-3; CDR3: ASSRTGGKTEAF
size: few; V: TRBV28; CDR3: ASTEGGINGYT
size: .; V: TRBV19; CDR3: ASSIGQGRFYEQY
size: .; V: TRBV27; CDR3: ASSLTGADSPLH
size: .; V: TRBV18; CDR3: ASSPDRNQPQH
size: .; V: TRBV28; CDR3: ASSFPFTDTQY
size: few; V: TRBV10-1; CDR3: ASGTGNTQY
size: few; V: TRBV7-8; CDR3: ASSLEAGRFFGEQF
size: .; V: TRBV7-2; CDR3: ASSPHRGHNYGYT
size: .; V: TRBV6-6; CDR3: ASIGTSGSHEQY
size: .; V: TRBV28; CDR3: ASSLDEGDTEAF
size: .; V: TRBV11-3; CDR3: ASSLSGTYNEQF
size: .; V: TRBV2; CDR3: ASSDPADETSKSGNEQF
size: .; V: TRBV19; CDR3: ASSISGGSGEQY
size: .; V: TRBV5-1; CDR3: ASSQGAANYGYT
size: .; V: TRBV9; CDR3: ASSTAQVSNSPLH
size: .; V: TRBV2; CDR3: ASTQGFGQPQH
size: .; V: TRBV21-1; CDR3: ASTSRGGEDYGYT
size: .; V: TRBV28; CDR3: ASSPQRRAEQY
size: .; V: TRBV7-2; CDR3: ASSLNQGDNEQF
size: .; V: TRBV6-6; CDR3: ASSSRDKSYEQY
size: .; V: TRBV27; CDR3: ASSSWASGTGELF